Listed below are T cell receptor beta chains from one sample, sequenced in a study of blood T cell repertoires in COVID-19. The assay was immunoSEQ multiplex PCR, and TCRdb's table has in-frame clones only and misses some. Here the sample spans a few hundred thousand clones, around 86% being singletons. The material sequenced was peripheral blood. The receptors were gathered from a man aged 45 to 65 with active or convalescent COVID-19. CDR3s include the opening cysteine and the closing phenylalanine or tryptophan. D genes are given only for firm matches. Only part of the rows carry a size: once, few, many, or a class if the clone is expanded.

d_gene	abundance	j_gene	v_gene	CDR3aa	CDR3nt
TRBD1	.	TRBJ1-4	TRBV2	CASSTGTGNEKLFF	TGTGCCAGCAGTACCGGGACAGGGAATGAAAAACTGTTTTTT
.	.	TRBJ2-7	TRBV18	CASSLGQLYEQYF	TGTGCCAGCTCACTAGGACAGCTCTACGAGCAGTACTTC
TRBD1	.	TRBJ2-7	TRBV7-8	CASSPLAAGGSYEQYF	TGTGCCAGCAGCCCCTTGGCGGCAGGGGGCTCCTACGAGCAGTACTTC
.	.	TRBJ1-1	TRBV7-2	CASSLSRGNTEAFF	TGTGCCAGCAGCTTATCCAGGGGTAACACTGAAGCTTTCTTT
TRBD2	.	TRBJ2-5	TRBV5-4	CASSSSGRSETQYF	TGTGCCAGCAGCTCTAGCGGGAGGAGCGAGACCCAGTACTTC
.	once	TRBJ1-1	TRBV4-3	CASSQDAGTEAFF	TGCGCCAGCAGCCAAGATGCGGGGACTGAAGCTTTCTTT
TRBD1	.	TRBJ1-1	TRBV28	CASSFAGTGVAFF	TGTGCCAGCAGTTTCGCCGGGACAGGGGTAGCTTTCTTT
TRBD1	.	TRBJ2-3	TRBV12-5	CASATGGAADTQYF	TGTGCTAGTGCTACAGGGGGCGCCGCAGATACGCAGTATTTT
.	.	TRBJ1-5	TRBV24-1	CATRQGEGQPQHF	TGTGCCACCAGACAGGGTGAGGGTCAGCCCCAGCATTTT
.	.	TRBJ1-2	TRBV2	CASEGPGGPNYGYTF	TGTGCCAGCGAAGGCCCCGGCGGGCCTAACTATGGCTACACCTTC
.	.	TRBJ2-1	TRBV7-8	CASSLVFLANNEQFF	TGTGCCAGCAGCTTAGTCTTCCTAGCGAACAATGAGCAGTTCTTC
.	.	TRBJ1-3	TRBV4-1	CASSQGPSSGGNTIYF	TGCGCCAGCAGCCAAGGGCCTTCCTCGGGGGGAAACACCATATATTTT
TRBD2	.	TRBJ2-5	TRBV10-3	CAISEDTSAETQYF	TGTGCCATCAGTGAGGACACTAGCGCGGAGACCCAGTACTTC
TRBD1	.	TRBJ1-5	TRBV4-1	CASSPGQGSNQPQHF	TGCGCCAGCAGCCCTGGACAGGGTAGCAATCAGCCCCAGCATTTT
.	.	TRBJ2-1	TRBV7-2	CASSPRLPNEQFF	TGTGCCAGCAGCCCACGGTTACCCAATGAGCAGTTCTTC
TRBD1	.	TRBJ2-3	TRBV18	CASSPGQGGDTQYF	TGTGCCAGCTCACCTGGACAGGGGGGAGATACGCAGTATTTT
TRBD1	.	TRBJ1-3	TRBV7-2	CASSLVGQYSGNTIYF	TGTGCCAGCAGCCTAGTGGGACAGTACTCTGGAAACACCATATATTTT
TRBD2	.	TRBJ2-3	TRBV14	CASSHIGRAGTDTQYF	TGTGCCAGCAGCCACATCGGGAGGGCCGGCACAGATACGCAGTATTTT
TRBD2	once	TRBJ2-1	TRBV19	CASSIQRGVSYNEQFF	TGTGCCAGTAGTATACAGCGGGGGGTATCCTACAATGAGCAGTTCTTC
.	.	TRBJ2-5	TRBV24-1	CATSPNARYETQYF	TGTGCCACCAGCCCCAACGCGAGGTACGAGACCCAGTACTTC
.	.	TRBJ2-1	TRBV7-2	CASSPSGRGEQFF	TGTGCCAGCAGCCCCTCGGGTAGAGGTGAGCAGTTCTTC
.	.	TRBJ1-5	TRBV19	CASSQAASSNQPQHF	TGTGCCAGTAGTCAAGCGGCCAGTAGCAATCAGCCCCAGCATTTT
TRBD1	.	TRBJ1-4	TRBV7-9	CASSSDRGGEKLFF	TGTGCCAGCAGCTCGGACAGGGGAGGTGAAAAACTGTTTTTT
.	.	TRBJ1-2	TRBV5-8	CASSLSSTAGNYGYTF	TGTGCCAGCAGCTTGAGTTCGACAGCCGGAAACTATGGCTACACCTTC
.	once	TRBJ1-1	TRBV30	CAWSVRGGRNTEAFF	TGTGCCTGGAGTGTACGGGGGGGCCGGAACACTGAAGCTTTCTTT
.	.	TRBJ2-5	TRBV5-6	CASSTGHQETQYF	TGTGCCAGCAGCACAGGCCACCAAGAGACCCAGTACTTC
TRBD1	.	TRBJ1-5	TRBV2	CASSLQGVSNQPQHF	TGTGCCAGCAGCTTACAGGGGGTCAGCAATCAGCCCCAGCATTTT
.	.	TRBJ2-2	TRBV9	CASSVGLLNTGGLFF	TGTGCCAGCAGCGTTGGTCTACTGAACACCGGGGGGCTGTTTTTC
.	.	TRBJ1-5	TRBV27	CASSREGISNQPQHF	TGTGCCAGCAGTCGTGAGGGTATAAGCAATCAGCCCCAGCATTTT
TRBD1	.	TRBJ1-3	TRBV28	CASSPGGSGNTIYF	TGTGCCAGCAGTCCAGGGGGCTCTGGAAACACCATATATTTT